The text below deals with one TCR beta chain. Antigen specificity is unknown. This specimen comes from a study of T cells in localized non-small cell lung cancer. Study-wide points: Sequence data derive from only one tumor region, so heterogeneity remains possible.

The CDR3 sequence is 17 residues long. The method was immunoSEQ multiplex PCR; TCRdb's version includes in-frame clones alone and lacks a portion of them. The repertoire has roughly 26,000 clones, 75% to 95% of them found once; the top ten carry 3.5% to 5%. This chain uses TRBV21-1 with TRBJ2-7. TRBV21-1 is deemed a pseudogene. Sequences were derived from peripheral blood, sampled before any cancer treatment. The TCR comes from a female donor at least 60 years old with stage II squamous cell lung carcinoma. CDR3 residues: CASSKDQVSRTDYEQYF. The CDR3 DNA reads as TGTGCCAGCAGCAAAGATCAGGTTTCCAGGACCGACTACGAGCAGTACTTC.